This entry concerns a single T cell receptor beta chain. One end of the junction does not line up with germline, which may come from a read error. This CDR3 has 10 amino acids. Germline assignment: CDR1 SQVTM and CDR2 ANQGSEA. This entry comes from a study of technical replicates of blood from four donors. Only in-frame clones appear in the TCRdb table, and some are missing; sequencing was by immunoSEQ multiplex PCR. This table holds nearly 80,000 clones, 90% to 95% found once. The chain employs TRBV29-1 and TRBJ2-1; the match to TRBD2 covers 11 bases. The clonotype comes from a human donor in good health. Sequenced material: T cells isolated from PBMCs. The CDR3 loop reads CSDLAGGHLF. The DNA for the CDR3 is TGCAGCGATCTAGCGGGGGGACACCTCTTC.